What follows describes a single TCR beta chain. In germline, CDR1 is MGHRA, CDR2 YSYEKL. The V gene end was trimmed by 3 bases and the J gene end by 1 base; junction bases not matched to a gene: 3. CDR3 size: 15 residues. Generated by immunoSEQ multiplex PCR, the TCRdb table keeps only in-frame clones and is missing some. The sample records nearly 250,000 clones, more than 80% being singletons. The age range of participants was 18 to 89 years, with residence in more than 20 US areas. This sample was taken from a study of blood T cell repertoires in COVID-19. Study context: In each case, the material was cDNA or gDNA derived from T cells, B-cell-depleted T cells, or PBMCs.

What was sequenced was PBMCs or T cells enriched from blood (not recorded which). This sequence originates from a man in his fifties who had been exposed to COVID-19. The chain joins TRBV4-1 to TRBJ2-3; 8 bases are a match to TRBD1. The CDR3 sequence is CASSQSGQGTDTQYF. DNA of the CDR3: TGCGCCAGCAGCCAGTCGGGACAGGGCACAGATACGCAGTATTTT.